Each of the 17 T cell receptor beta chains below was sequenced from the same sample in a study of T-cell reconstitution after alpha-beta-depleted transplantation in children. The TCRbeta library incorporated unique molecular identifiers. TCRdb itself ran the PCR reads through MiXCR, one entry per CDR3 protein. The sample has about 400,000 distinct CDR3 sequences; roughly 15% are singletons. The sequences come from PBMCs, collected from the stem cell graft. The receptors come from a human donor who donated a stem cell graft to a child with Fanconi anemia.

The genes are TRBV7-9 and TRBJ2-5; a possible D gene is TRBD2 (6 bases). The CDR3 is 15 amino acids. The V end lost 1 base, the J end lost 3 bases, and 12 bases lay between the germline ends. The germline gives CDR1 SEHNR, CDR2 FQNEAQ (reference sequence). CDR3: CASSLGGTLKETQYF. CDR3 DNA: TGTGCCAGCAGCTTAGGCGGGACTTTAAAAGAGACCCAGTACTTC.

The rearrangement joins TRBV7-2 to TRBJ2-2; no clear D gene. The germline V gene has CDR1 SGHTA and CDR2 FQGNSA. Trimming took 4 bases from V and 1 from J, leaving 13 bases between them. This CDR3 contains 16 residues. The CDR3 nucleotides read TGTGCCAGCAGCTCAAATCAGGCCCTGAACACCGGGGAGCTGTTTTTT. It is translated as CASSSNQALNTGELFF.

In its sample, this clonotype was seen many times. The V and J genes are TRBV5-1 and TRBJ2-7; D perhaps matches TRBD2 (5 bases). CDR1 and CDR2 from the germline V gene are SGHRS and YFSETQ. The CDR3 extends over 15 amino acids. Trimming removed 3 bases at V and 3 bases at J, with 16 bases between. The CDR3: CASSSNEVGVYEQYF. In DNA form, the CDR3 reads TGCGCCAGCAGCTCGAACGAGGTCGGGGTCTACGAGCAGTACTTC. The entire variable domain, with the rest obtained from reference TRBV5-1 and TRBJ2-7, is as follows: KAGVTQTPRYLIKTRGQQVTLSCSPISGHRSVSWYQQTPGQGLQFLFEYFSETQRNKGNFPGRFSGRQFSNSRSEMNVSTLELGDSALYLCASSSNEVGVYEQYFGPGTRLTVT.

Ten or more counts support this clonotype. CDR3: CASSLGLDGYTF. The CDR3, as DNA: TGCGCCAGCAGCCTCGGCTTAGATGGCTACACCTTC. The chain couples TRBV5-1 to TRBJ1-2; D is ambiguous. From germline, CDR1 is SGHRS and CDR2 YFSETQ. This CDR3 comprises 12 residues. V gave up 4 bases and J gave up 6 bases, with 10 bases separating them.

The sample holds a few counts of this clonotype. V is TRBV7-9 and J is TRBJ2-7, with D possibly matching TRBD1 (6 bases). Germline V gene sequence: CDR1 SEHNR, CDR2 FQNEAQ (reference sequence). Deletions cut 5 bases from V and 1 base from J, with 18 bases between. The CDR3 length is 16 residues. CDR3 amino acids: CASSLVSGQPSYEQYF. The CDR3 nucleotides read TGTGCCAGCAGCCTCGTATCCGGACAGCCTTCCTACGAGCAGTACTTC.

This clonotype has more than one count but fewer than ten. The rearrangement joins TRBV3-1 to TRBJ1-2, with D unclear. Germline loops: CDR1 LGHDT, CDR2 YNNKEL (reference sequence). The CDR3 runs to 15 residues. Trimming took off 1 base at V and 7 bases at J, with 16 bases between the two ends. CDR3 region: CASSQGFPGGSGYTF. DNA of the CDR3: TGTGCCAGCAGCCAAGGCTTTCCCGGAGGATCTGGCTACACCTTC.

This clonotype showed up many times. The CDR3 region has the DNA TGTGCCAGCAGCTTAGGGGGCTGGGAGCAGTTCTTC. Encoded protein: CASSLGGWEQFF. J is TRBJ2-1 and V is TRBV11-2; perhaps TRBD1 as D (5 bases). The V end was cut by 1 base, the J end by 10 bases, with 8 bases between. Per the germline V gene, CDR1 is SGHAT and CDR2 is FQNNGV. This CDR3 is 12 amino acids long. The full variable domain, with the rest looked up from reference TRBV11-2 and TRBJ2-1, is EAGVAQSPRYKIIEKRQSVAFWCNPISGHATLYWYQQILGQGPKLLIQFQNNGVVDDSQLPKDRFSAERLKGVDSTLKIQPAKLEDSAVYLCASSLGGWEQFFGPGTRLTVL.

CDR3: CASSLRNGLGAFF. The CDR3 DNA is TGTGCCAGCAGCCTACGGAATGGGCTTGGGGCTTTCTTT. The chain uses TRBV11-2 and TRBJ1-1; D is unresolved. The CDR3 sequence is 13 residues long. Germline lookup yields CDR1 SGHAT and CDR2 FQNNGV. V lost 5 bases and J 11 bases, leaving 18 bases between the germline ends.

The V call is TRBV18, the J call TRBJ2-7; D call uncertain. The CDR3 consists of 14 residues. The V end was cut by 6 bases, the J end by 0 bases, with 12 bases between. Germline V gene lookup returns CDR1 KGHSH and CDR2 LQKENI. CDR3 residues: CASSVSRASYEQYF. The CDR3 nucleotides are TGTGCCAGCTCGGTATCACGGGCCTCCTACGAGCAGTACTTC.

The sample holds many counts of this clonotype. The gene calls are TRBV5-1 and TRBJ1-1; possibly TRBD1 for D (6 bases). The germline CDR1 and CDR2 sequences are SGHRS and YFSETQ. V shed 1 base and J shed 5 bases, with 18 bases lying between them. The CDR3 loop spans 16 amino acids. CDR3 amino acids: CASSLQTGSRGTEAFF. The DNA for the CDR3 is TGCGCCAGCAGCTTGCAAACAGGGTCGCGCGGTACTGAAGCTTTCTTT. The variable domain in full, completed from reference TRBV5-1 and TRBJ1-1, reads KAGVTQTPRYLIKTRGQQVTLSCSPISGHRSVSWYQQTPGQGLQFLFEYFSETQRNKGNFPGRFSGRQFSNSRSEMNVSTLELGDSALYLCASSLQTGSRGTEAFFGQGTRLTVV.

The sample holds a few counts of this clonotype. The V and J genes are TRBV5-1 and TRBJ1-5; D perhaps matches TRBD1 (6 bases). With 0 bases removed from V and 4 bases from J, the gap between germline ends came to 11 bases. Germline-derived CDR1 and CDR2 are SGHRS and YFSETQ. There are 15 residues in the CDR3. CDR3 DNA: TGCGCCAGCAGCTTGGGTTCAGGGGTAAATCAGCCCCAGCATTTT. Amino acids: CASSLGSGVNQPQHF.

The V call is TRBV7-2, the J call TRBJ2-1, with TRBD2 matching over 7 bases. Trimming took 4 bases from V and 7 from J; bases not matched to a gene: 7. CDR3 length equals 14 residues. CDR1 and CDR2 from the germline V gene are SGHTA and FQGNSA. CDR3 DNA sequence: TGTGCCAGCAGCTCCCAAGGACTAGTGAATGAGCAGTTCTTC. Amino acids: CASSSQGLVNEQFF.

This clonotype was counted ten times or more. J is TRBJ1-1 and V is TRBV7-2; perhaps TRBD1 as D (5 bases). Germline V gene data show CDR1 as SGHTA and CDR2 as FQGNSA. V shed 1 base and J shed 0 bases, with 9 bases lying between them. The CDR3 length is 15 residues. The CDR3 region has the DNA TGTGCCAGCAGCTTAGGGGAGGGGCTGAACACTGAAGCTTTCTTT. Amino acid sequence: CASSLGEGLNTEAFF.

This clonotype has more than one count but fewer than ten. The rearrangement links TRBV18 to TRBJ2-1, with TRBD1 identical over 8 bases. The CDR3 is 14 residues long. Per germline, CDR1 KGHSH and CDR2 LQKENI. V gave up 3 bases and J gave up 6 bases; unmatched junction bases: 4. In nucleotides, the CDR3 is TGTGCCAGCTCACCCAACAGGGGGTCCAATGAGCAGTTCTTC. Its translation is CASSPNRGSNEQFF. Full variable domain (outside the CDR3, taken from reference TRBV18 and TRBJ2-1): NAGVMQNPRHLVRRRGQEARLRCSPMKGHSHVYWYRQLPEEGLKFMVYLQKENIIDESGMPKERFSAEFPKEGPSILRIQQVVRGDSAAYFCASSPNRGSNEQFFGPGTRLTVL.

This clonotype was picked up a small number of times. The chain uses TRBV4-3 and TRBJ1-6, with a possible D match to TRBD1 (5 bases). Trimming shortened V by 0 bases and J by 8 bases, and 8 bases separated the two germline ends. CDR1 is LGHNA, CDR2 YSLEER, per germline. The CDR3 totals 14 residues. This CDR3 reads CASSQEGGYSPLHF. CDR3 nucleotide sequence: TGCGCCAGCAGCCAAGAGGGGGGATATTCACCCCTCCACTTT.

Many counts were recorded for this clonotype. This rearrangement joins TRBV4-3 to TRBJ2-7; TRBD2 might be the D (5 bases). The CDR3 runs 15 residues. V was trimmed by 1 base and J by 3 bases, leaving 13 bases between them. From germline, CDR1 is LGHNA and CDR2 YSLEER. CDR3 region: CASSQGGGGIYEQYF. CDR3 in DNA: TGCGCCAGCAGCCAAGGCGGAGGAGGAATCTACGAGCAGTACTTC.

This clonotype was found a few times. This chain joins TRBV20-1 and TRBJ1-1; tentative D call: TRBD1 (5 bases). Germline CDR1 reads DFQATT; CDR2 reads SNEGSKA (reference sequence). Trimming removed 6 bases at V and 6 bases at J, with 14 bases between. The CDR3 totals 12 residues. CDR3 sequence reads: CSAQAHTSEAFF. The CDR3, as DNA: TGCAGTGCACAGGCGCACACTTCTGAAGCTTTCTTT.